A single sample is the source of the 27 T cell receptor beta chains below, sequenced in a study of PD-L1 blockade in urothelial cancer. As for time point: pretreatment peripheral blood. TCRdb's table, derived via immunoSEQ multiplex PCR, lists solely in-frame clones and lacks some. The table has around 130,000 clones, less than 85% seen once. The sequenced sample was PBMCs, obtained around atezolizumab (anti-PD-L1) treatment. These receptor sequences come from a man aged 45 to 65 with urothelial cancer.

This clone was seen a single time. The chain links TRBV4-1 to TRBJ2-1, with 12 bases matching TRBD2. CDR1 MGHRA and CDR2 YSYEKL come from the germline V gene. The CDR3 totals 16 residues. V dropped 5 bases and J dropped 3; count of bases not matched to a gene: 5. This chain's CDR3 is CASSTWTSGIYNEQFF. Written as DNA, the CDR3 is TGCGCCAGCAGCACTTGGACTAGCGGGATCTACAATGAGCAGTTCTTC.

The rearrangement joins TRBV30 to TRBJ2-7; 11 bases are a match to TRBD2. CDR1 is GTSNPN, CDR2 SVGIG, per germline (reference sequence). V was pared by 4 bases and J by 5 bases, with 4 bases of the junction left unmatched. CDR3 length: 13 amino acids. The DNA for the CDR3 is TGTGCCTGGAAGGGACTAGCGGTCCACGAGCAGTACTTC. The encoded protein is CAWKGLAVHEQYF.

This clone appeared once. The rearrangement links TRBV2 to TRBJ2-1, with 12 bases fitting TRBD2. The ends lost 6 bases at V and 8 bases at J; junction bases unmatched: 17. The CDR3 runs 18 residues. Germline V CDR1 and CDR2: SNHLY, FYNNEI. The CDR3 region is CASRSGQDWTSGIDEQFF. The CDR3 DNA is TGTGCCAGCAGGTCCGGACAGGACTGGACTAGCGGGATCGATGAGCAGTTCTTC.

The chain couples TRBV27 to TRBJ2-6, with D hard to call. Between the trimmed V and J ends, which lost 4 bases and 0 bases, there was a span of 16 bases. The CDR3 is 18 residues long. Germline-derived CDR1 and CDR2 are MNHEY and SMNVEV (reference sequence). The CDR3 region has the DNA TGTGCCAGCAGTTCCCGGGTCTTTACTAACTCTGGGGCCAACGTCCTGACTTTC. Translated, it gives CASSSRVFTNSGANVLTF.

This clone appeared once. The chain is built from TRBV11-3 and TRBJ2-1; maybe TRBD2 (5 bases). The CDR3 runs 15 residues. Trimming shortened V by 5 bases and J by 5 bases, and 16 bases separated the two germline ends. Germline V gene data show CDR1 as SGHNT and CDR2 as YENEEA. CDR3 nucleotide sequence: TGTGCCAGCAGCACACATCGGACTGAAAACAATGAGCAGTTCTTC. This sequence encodes CASSTHRTENNEQFF.

The V gene is TRBV7-3, the J gene TRBJ1-2, with 7 bases that match TRBD1. This CDR3 spans 13 amino acids. V was clipped by 5 bases and J by 8 bases; unmatched bases: 8. Germline V gives CDR1 SGHTA, CDR2 FQGTGA. The CDR3 nucleotides read TGTGCCAGCAGCACCAGACAGGGTGCGGGCTACACCTTC. Its protein product is CASSTRQGAGYTF.

V is TRBV2 and J is TRBJ1-1; 10 bases map to TRBD1. Germline-derived CDR1 and CDR2 are SNHLY and FYNNEI. J lost 4 bases, V lost 4 bases, and 6 bases had no gene match. CDR3 length: 15 residues. This chain's CDR3 is CASSARDRGGTEAFF. The CDR3, as DNA: TGTGCCAGCAGTGCCCGGGACAGGGGTGGCACTGAAGCTTTCTTT.

The chain joins TRBV7-9 to TRBJ1-1; D gene unclear. Germline CDR1 is SEHNR and CDR2 is FQNEAQ (reference sequence). V was trimmed by 6 bases and J by 6 bases, leaving 11 bases between them. The CDR3 covers 12 residues. The CDR3 spells CASREEEAEAFF. The CDR3 DNA reads as TGTGCCAGCAGGGAAGAGGAGGCTGAAGCTTTCTTT.

The genes are TRBV28 and TRBJ1-1, with TRBD1 matching over 8 bases. CDR1 and CDR2 (germline): MDHEN, SYDVKM. V was pared by 5 bases and J by 1 base, with 15 bases of the junction left unmatched. The CDR3 runs to 18 residues. The CDR3 here is CASSLRTGYTDANTEAFF. CDR3 coding DNA: TGTGCCAGCAGTCTTCGGACAGGGTATACGGATGCGAACACTGAAGCTTTCTTT.

This chain joins TRBV9 and TRBJ2-2; no clear D. Germline loops: CDR1 SGDLS, CDR2 YYNGEE. V was trimmed by 0 bases and J by 7 bases, leaving 4 bases between them. The CDR3 extends over 12 amino acids. CDR3 amino acids: CASSVGLGELFF. The DNA of the CDR3 is TGTGCCAGCAGCGTAGGGCTCGGGGAGCTGTTTTTT.

Only a few counts were recorded for this clone. The CDR3 protein is CASSPPSRENTEAFF. DNA of the CDR3: TGTGCCAGCTCACCACCATCCCGGGAAAACACTGAAGCTTTCTTT. The chain has TRBV18 and TRBJ1-1; D is uncertain. The V gene lost 0 bases and the J gene lost 2 bases, with 10 bases spanning the gap. The CDR3 length is 15 residues. Germline values: CDR1 KGHSH, CDR2 LQKENI.

The gene calls are TRBV5-1 and TRBJ2-2; the match to TRBD2 covers 12 bases. Germline values: CDR1 SGHRS, CDR2 YFSETQ. The CDR3 is made up of 17 amino acids. V trimming: 0 bases; J trimming: 5 bases; junction bases outside the gene matches: 5. The CDR3 DNA sequence: TGCGCCAGCAGCTTGGGACTAGCGGGAGCGTTTACCGGGGAGCTGTTTTTT. Protein product: CASSLGLAGAFTGELFF.

The chain combines TRBV28 with TRBJ2-1; 9 nucleotides match TRBD1. The CDR3 runs to 16 residues. V gave up 0 bases and J gave up 3 bases; unmatched junction bases: 3. Germline lookup yields CDR1 MDHEN and CDR2 SYDVKM. The CDR3 nucleotides read TGTGCCAGCAGTTTATGGGGACAGGGAGACTACAATGAGCAGTTCTTC. Encoded protein: CASSLWGQGDYNEQFF.

The chain recombines TRBV7-2 with TRBJ2-1, with 8 bases aligning to TRBD2. The CDR3 consists of 17 residues. Germline lookup yields CDR1 SGHTA and CDR2 FQGNSA. The ends lost 5 bases at V and 0 bases at J; junction bases unmatched: 9. CDR3 sequence (DNA): TGTGCCAGCAGCGCCGTGACTAGCGCCCGCTCCTACAATGAGCAGTTCTTC. It encodes CASSAVTSARSYNEQFF.

This clone was seen only a few times. The chain uses TRBV6-5 and TRBJ2-2, with D possibly matching TRBD1 (6 bases). The CDR3 has 13 residues. Germline CDR1 is MNHEY and CDR2 is SVGAGI. V lost 6 bases and J 2 bases, leaving 7 bases between the germline ends. The CDR3 here is CASRGANTGELFF. For the CDR3, the DNA is TGTGCCAGCAGGGGGGCCAACACCGGGGAGCTGTTTTTT.

The gene calls are TRBV15 and TRBJ1-1; the D is unclear. Trimming pared 5 bases from V and 3 bases from J, leaving 7 bases between. The CDR3 extends over 12 amino acids. Germline V gives CDR1 LNHNV, CDR2 YYDKDF (reference sequence). This CDR3 is CATSRPDTEAFF. In nucleotides, the CDR3 is TGTGCCACCAGCCGTCCGGACACTGAAGCTTTCTTT.

The chain links TRBV28 to TRBJ2-6; D possibly corresponds to TRBD1 (6 bases). In germline, CDR1 is MDHEN, CDR2 SYDVKM. The CDR3 totals 18 residues. Trimming stripped 8 bases from V and 0 bases from J, with 20 bases between. In nucleotides, the CDR3 is TGTGCCAGCGGGGGTCCCGGGACATGGAGCTCTGGGGCCAACGTCCTGACTTTC. Translation: CASGGPGTWSSGANVLTF. Based on the CDR3 plus reference TRBV28 and TRBJ2-6, the full variable domain is DVKVTQSSRYLVKRTGEKVFLECVQDMDHENMFWYRQDPGLGLRLIYFSYDVKMKEKGDIPEGYSVSREKKERFSLILESASTNQTSMYLCASGGPGTWSSGANVLTFGAGSRLTVL.

This chain links TRBV5-4 with TRBJ2-1, with TRBD2 matching 8 bases. Germline CDR1 and CDR2: SGHNT and YYREEE (reference sequence). Unmatched junction bases numbered 12, after V lost 4 bases and J lost 6 bases. This CDR3 contains 16 residues. In DNA form, the CDR3 reads TGTGCCAGCAGCAGGACGGGGGGGGAGGCCCGCAATGAGCAGTTCTTC. Its translation is CASSRTGGEARNEQFF.

J is TRBJ2-2 and V is TRBV10-1; D not resolved. This CDR3 spans 14 amino acids. V was trimmed by 2 bases and J by 7 bases, leaving 11 bases between them. Germline-derived CDR1 and CDR2 are WNHNN and SYGVQD (reference sequence). CDR3 amino acids: CASSEVPSGGELFF. Here the CDR3 DNA reads TGCGCCAGCAGTGAGGTCCCATCGGGCGGGGAGCTGTTTTTT.

This rearrangement joins TRBV7-9 to TRBJ1-1; D is ambiguous. Germline CDR1 SEHNR, CDR2 FQNEAQ (reference sequence). The CDR3 contains 13 residues. V shed 5 bases and J shed 1 base, with 8 bases lying between them. The chain's CDR3 is CASSRAKNTEAFF. CDR3 in DNA: TGTGCCAGCAGCCGAGCAAAGAACACTGAAGCTTTCTTT.

The chain couples TRBV27 to TRBJ2-7; 9 nucleotides align to TRBD2. The germline V gene encodes CDR1 MNHEY and CDR2 SMNVEV (reference sequence). This CDR3 comprises 14 residues. The J segment lost 6 bases and the V segment lost 1 base, leaving 4 bases of the junction unmatched. The CDR3: CASSLLGLASEQYF. CDR3 DNA: TGTGCCAGCAGTTTATTGGGACTAGCTTCCGAGCAGTACTTC.

A few counts support this clone. CDR3 in DNA: TGTGCCAGTAGTCGGGCAGGACAAACCTACGAGCAGTACTTC. Protein sequence: CASSRAGQTYEQYF. The chain links TRBV19 to TRBJ2-7, with D possibly matching TRBD1 (5 bases). Germline lookup yields CDR1 LNHDA and CDR2 SQIVND (reference sequence). The length of the CDR3 is 14 residues. V was cut by 5 bases and J by 2 bases, with 13 bases left in between.

The chain links TRBV5-1 to TRBJ1-4; D is perhaps TRBD1 (5 bases). The V end lost 3 bases, the J end lost 3 bases, and 9 bases lay between the germline ends. Germline-derived CDR1 and CDR2 are SGHRS and YFSETQ. CDR3 length: 14 amino acids. The CDR3 DNA reads as TGCGCCAGCAGCTCGGGGACTCCTAATGAAAAACTGTTTTTT. It is translated as CASSSGTPNEKLFF.

CDR3 DNA: TGTGCCAGTAGTACCACTAGCGGGAGAGTCGATACGCAGTATTTT. Amino acids: CASSTTSGRVDTQYF. This sequence joins TRBV19 and TRBJ2-3; 11 bases fit TRBD2. From germline, CDR1 is LNHDA and CDR2 SQIVND (reference sequence). The trim removed 4 bases at V and 6 bases at J, leaving 6 bases unmatched. This CDR3 is built from 15 residues. Variable domain in full (rest from reference TRBV19 and TRBJ2-3): DGGITQSPKYLFRKEGQNVTLSCEQNLNHDAMYWYRQDPGQGLRLIYYSQIVNDFQKGDIAEGYSVSREKKESFPLTVTSAQKNPTAFYLCASSTTSGRVDTQYFGPGTRLTVL.

The chain recombines TRBV4-1 with TRBJ2-2; D remains ambiguous. V gave up 1 base and J gave up 5 bases, with 8 bases separating them. Per germline, CDR1 MGHRA and CDR2 YSYEKL. This CDR3 is 14 amino acids long. For the CDR3, the DNA is TGCGCCAGCAGCCAAGTCCTCGGTACCGGGGAGCTGTTTTTT. Translating it yields CASSQVLGTGELFF.

This chain links TRBV14 with TRBJ2-2; possibly TRBD2 for D (6 bases). Trimming stripped 4 bases from V and 3 bases from J, with 15 bases between. The CDR3 loop spans 16 amino acids. Germline assignment: CDR1 SGHDN and CDR2 FVKESK. The CDR3: CASSLRDSYYTGELFF. The DNA for the CDR3 is TGTGCCAGCAGCCTCCGGGACTCCTATTACACCGGGGAGCTGTTTTTT.

The V gene is TRBV7-9, the J gene TRBJ2-3, with TRBD2 identical over 9 bases. CDR3 length: 16 amino acids. V lost 5 bases, J lost 6 bases, and 12 bases stayed unmatched. The germline CDR1 and CDR2 sequences are SEHNR and FQNEAQ (reference sequence). The DNA of the CDR3 is TGTGCCAGCAGCCCATCGCGGGCGGGAGGGCGGGATACGCAGTATTTT. Protein: CASSPSRAGGRDTQYF.